The clone carrying this T cell receptor (beta chain) was recorded only once. Data came from immunoSEQ multiplex PCR; TCRdb stores just in-frame clones and leaves some out. The sample has about 8,700 clones, roughly 91% seen once. These data belong to a study of technical replicates of blood from several donors. CDR1 and CDR2 from the germline V gene are SGHRS and YFSETQ. The CDR3 has 15 amino acids. The V gene end was trimmed by 2 bases and the J gene end by 5 bases; junction bases not matched to a gene: 4. Sequenced: PBMCs. V and J are TRBV5-1 and TRBJ2-1; 10 bases line up with TRBD2. The sequence was collected from a human donor in good health. This chain's CDR3 is CASSFGLADNNEQFF. In DNA, the CDR3 is TGCGCCAGCAGCTTCGGACTAGCGGACAACAATGAGCAGTTCTTC. Looking up the rest from reference TRBV5-1 and TRBJ2-1 gives the full variable domain: KAGVTQTPRYLIKTRGQQVTLSCSPISGHRSVSWYQQTPGQGLQFLFEYFSETQRNKGNFPGRFSGRQFSNSRSEMNVSTLELGDSALYLCASSFGLADNNEQFFGPGTRLTVL.